This is a list of T cell receptor beta chains from one sample in a study of PD-L1 blockade in urothelial cancer. TCRdb's table, derived via immunoSEQ multiplex PCR, lists solely in-frame clones and lacks some. The sample lists roughly 63,000 clones, about four fifths seen once, with around 6% in the top ten. Sample: PBMCs, taken around atezolizumab (anti-PD-L1) treatment. The receptors shown here come from a man aged 65 to 79 with urothelial cancer. The CDR3 runs from the conserved cysteine through the conserved F or W. D genes are given only for firm matches.

j_call: TRBJ1-3; v_call: TRBV15; d_call: TRBD1; cdr3_aa: CATSPAGGSSGNTIYF
j_call: TRBJ1-1; v_call: TRBV18; d_call: TRBD1; cdr3_aa: CASSPWDRAREDTEAFF
j_call: TRBJ2-7; v_call: TRBV9; d_call: -; cdr3_aa: CASSVGSGRYYEQYF
j_call: TRBJ1-1; v_call: TRBV19; d_call: -; cdr3_aa: CASSKQGGVTEAFF
j_call: TRBJ2-7; v_call: TRBV6-1; d_call: -; cdr3_aa: CASSETPGEPYEQYF
j_call: TRBJ2-1; v_call: TRBV7-8; d_call: -; cdr3_aa: CASSPGVDEQFF
j_call: TRBJ1-2; v_call: TRBV13; d_call: -; cdr3_aa: CASSLTGEFGYTF
j_call: TRBJ2-3; v_call: TRBV9; d_call: -; cdr3_aa: CASSRGGGTDTQYF
j_call: TRBJ2-5; v_call: TRBV25-1; d_call: TRBD1; cdr3_aa: CASSPLTGPRETQYF
j_call: TRBJ2-7; v_call: TRBV7-2; d_call: TRBD1; cdr3_aa: CASSLGHRGQEQYF
j_call: TRBJ1-1; v_call: TRBV5-4; d_call: -; cdr3_aa: CASSEDRNTEAFF
j_call: TRBJ2-3; v_call: TRBV7-3; d_call: TRBD2; cdr3_aa: CASSLGLAGTDTQYF
j_call: TRBJ2-3; v_call: TRBV5-1; d_call: TRBD2; cdr3_aa: CASSLGQRDTDTQYF
j_call: TRBJ1-2; v_call: TRBV5-8; d_call: -; cdr3_aa: CASSLSGVEGYTF
j_call: TRBJ2-5; v_call: TRBV5-6; d_call: -; cdr3_aa: CASSLGQYQETQYF
j_call: TRBJ1-2; v_call: TRBV14; d_call: -; cdr3_aa: CASSQDLSGVYGYTF
j_call: TRBJ2-1; v_call: TRBV9; d_call: TRBD2; cdr3_aa: CASSLRAGGPNEQFF
j_call: TRBJ1-2; v_call: TRBV5-6; d_call: TRBD1; cdr3_aa: CASSLIGQVLNYGYTF
j_call: TRBJ2-7; v_call: TRBV18; d_call: TRBD2; cdr3_aa: CASSPTTSGDEQYF
j_call: TRBJ2-2; v_call: TRBV28; d_call: -; cdr3_aa: CATPRPNTGELFF
j_call: TRBJ2-1; v_call: TRBV30; d_call: TRBD2; cdr3_aa: CAWSRSGGLNEQFF
j_call: TRBJ1-2; v_call: TRBV6-6; d_call: -; cdr3_aa: CASSYLTEGNYGYTF
j_call: TRBJ2-5; v_call: TRBV6-4; d_call: -; cdr3_aa: CASSAGPSETQYF
j_call: TRBJ1-5; v_call: TRBV5-8; d_call: -; cdr3_aa: CASSLDRNQPQHF
j_call: TRBJ2-1; v_call: TRBV7-2; d_call: TRBD2; cdr3_aa: CASSWVAGAQGNEQFF
j_call: TRBJ2-3; v_call: TRBV5-1; d_call: TRBD2; cdr3_aa: CASSFGSGNTDTQYF
j_call: TRBJ2-3; v_call: TRBV1; d_call: -; cdr3_aa: CTSSHLAGVDTQYF
j_call: TRBJ2-1; v_call: TRBV5-1; d_call: TRBD2; cdr3_aa: CASSLDGTSGVVGLF
j_call: TRBJ2-7; v_call: TRBV7-2; d_call: TRBD2; cdr3_aa: CASSFGTSGSGQYF
j_call: TRBJ1-1; v_call: TRBV5-1; d_call: TRBD1; cdr3_aa: CASSLYRDRNTEAFF
j_call: TRBJ1-1; v_call: TRBV19; d_call: -; cdr3_aa: CASSLIQGGDTEAFF
j_call: TRBJ2-5; v_call: TRBV19; d_call: -; cdr3_aa: CASSTGVGETQYF
j_call: TRBJ2-3; v_call: TRBV7-3; d_call: TRBD2; cdr3_aa: CASSRASGGTDTQYF
j_call: TRBJ2-5; v_call: TRBV19; d_call: -; cdr3_aa: CATRGQPQETQYF
j_call: TRBJ1-1; v_call: TRBV18; d_call: -; cdr3_aa: CASSPRTDEAFF
j_call: TRBJ2-1; v_call: TRBV5-3; d_call: -; cdr3_aa: CARKVRHEQFF
j_call: TRBJ1-5; v_call: TRBV2; d_call: TRBD1; cdr3_aa: CASSGDRTYQPQHF
j_call: TRBJ2-3; v_call: TRBV4-3; d_call: TRBD2; cdr3_aa: CASSQDRTSRDVTDTQYF
j_call: TRBJ2-3; v_call: TRBV5-6; d_call: -; cdr3_aa: CASSFLRDTQYF
j_call: TRBJ1-3; v_call: TRBV28; d_call: TRBD1; cdr3_aa: CASSRGQGANTIYF
j_call: TRBJ1-2; v_call: TRBV5-6; d_call: TRBD1; cdr3_aa: CASSLEQGNYGYTF
j_call: TRBJ2-4; v_call: TRBV27; d_call: -; cdr3_aa: CASSSGQLRDIQYF
j_call: TRBJ2-1; v_call: TRBV10-1; d_call: -; cdr3_aa: CASSESSGTGINEQFF
j_call: TRBJ2-7; v_call: TRBV6-1; d_call: TRBD1; cdr3_aa: CASSEGRGTGEAWEASYEQYF
j_call: TRBJ1-2; v_call: TRBV5-1; d_call: TRBD1; cdr3_aa: CASSSYTDRGGGYTF
j_call: TRBJ2-1; v_call: TRBV9; d_call: TRBD1; cdr3_aa: CASSTQQGAGEQFF
j_call: TRBJ1-5; v_call: TRBV28; d_call: -; cdr3_aa: CASSSPGKSNQPQHF
j_call: TRBJ1-3; v_call: TRBV11-3; d_call: TRBD1; cdr3_aa: CASSFNRGLSGNTIYF
j_call: TRBJ2-2; v_call: TRBV4-2; d_call: TRBD2; cdr3_aa: CASSQDQASGTGELFF
j_call: TRBJ1-4; v_call: TRBV7-9; d_call: TRBD1; cdr3_aa: CASSQRQGSASTNEKLFF
j_call: TRBJ2-7; v_call: TRBV4-3; d_call: -; cdr3_aa: CASSQDPRNYEQYF